This TCR beta chain appears in the sequencing data of a study of CD4 T cells in relation to SARS-CoV-2 and coronaviruses. The overall study: Shared crossreactive spike epitopes were mapped to their HLA restriction.

The CDR3 is 16 residues long. Germline CDR1 reads LGHNA; CDR2 reads YNFKEQ. J lost 5 bases, V lost 1 base, and 6 bases had no gene match. Findings and limits, study-wide: No crossreactivity against non-spike viral proteins was tested here.

With respect to this clone: Its matching antigen is unknown.

CD4+ T cells from unexposed donors were obtained before the COVID-19 pandemic (2011-2018). The cells were cultured for about ten days before CD4+ T cells were isolated. Unexposed-donor CD4+ T cells were probed with SARS-CoV-2 S/N and four cold-coronavirus spikes, cells permitting. TCRdb's table, derived via immunoSEQ multiplex PCR, lists solely in-frame clones and lacks some. Among about 16,000 clones listed, about 77% were seen once. Input material: CD4+ T cells from PBMCs, cultured in vitro. The chain employs TRBV4-2 and TRBJ2-1; 9 nucleotides agree with TRBD2. The clonotype comes from a human donor in good health. CDR3 bases: TGTGCCAGCAGCCAAGTGGGCGGGGGGGGCCACAATGAGCAGTTCTTC. This sequence encodes CASSQVGGGGHNEQFF.